These 21 T cell receptor beta chains originate from one sample sequenced in a study of shared clonotypes between healthy human individuals. Assay: immunoSEQ multiplex PCR; the TCRdb copy retains only in-frame clones and omits some. The sample shows some 2.1 million clones, approximately 94% of them seen only once. Terminally differentiated effector memory CD45RA+ cells were excluded by CCR7 positive selection of CD45RO-negative cells. The specimen sequenced was naive CD8+ T cells sorted from blood. These receptor sequences come from a young man in good health.

This CDR3 is CASSLVGQGARNTEAFF. The CDR3 coding sequence is TGTGCCAGCAGCTTAGTCGGACAGGGGGCTAGGAACACTGAAGCTTTCTTT. The V call is TRBV7-9, the J call TRBJ1-1, with 11 nucleotides matching TRBD1. Per the germline V gene, CDR1 is SEHNR and CDR2 is FQNEAQ (reference sequence). The CDR3 loop spans 17 amino acids. Germline trimming cut 1 base from V and 1 base from J; bases unmatched to any gene: 5.

On this clone itself: The same CDR3 can be traced to other DNA sequences in this sample. This chain uses TRBV27 with TRBJ2-3; unclear D gene. Germline assignment: CDR1 MNHEY and CDR2 SMNVEV (reference sequence). Trimming left V 4 bases short and J 1 base short, with 6 bases between. This CDR3 has 13 residues. The CDR3 loop is CASSSLGTDTQYF. CDR3 nucleotide sequence: TGTGCCAGCAGTTCCCTCGGCACAGATACGCAGTATTTT.

The rearrangement links TRBV28 to TRBJ2-7; 7 nucleotides agree with TRBD1. Germline V gene lookup returns CDR1 MDHEN and CDR2 SYDVKM. The V and J ends lost 7 bases and 5 bases, in that order; junction bases with no gene match: 11. CDR3 length equals 14 residues. The CDR3 protein is CASTATGNNDEQYF. CDR3 nucleotide sequence: TGTGCCAGCACCGCGACAGGGAATAACGACGAGCAGTACTTC. The complete variable domain, with remaining parts taken from reference TRBV28 and TRBJ2-7, reads DVKVTQSSRYLVKRTGEKVFLECVQDMDHENMFWYRQDPGLGLRLIYFSYDVKMKEKGDIPEGYSVSREKKERFSLILESASTNQTSMYLCASTATGNNDEQYFGPGTRLTVT.

V and J are TRBV7-9 and TRBJ2-2, with a tentative D call TRBD1 (6 bases). This CDR3 comprises 15 residues. Trimming shortened V by 4 bases and J by 6 bases, and 15 bases separated the two germline ends. Germline loops: CDR1 SEHNR, CDR2 FQNEAQ (reference sequence). CDR3 sequence (DNA): TGTGCCAGCAGCTCGCCGACAGGAGGCCCCGGGGAGCTGTTTTTT. Its protein product is CASSSPTGGPGELFF.

This clone was found once. The chain has TRBV27 and TRBJ2-5; D is possibly TRBD1 or TRBD2 (6 bases each). Germline V gene sequence: CDR1 MNHEY, CDR2 SMNVEV (reference sequence). The CDR3 has 16 amino acids. Deletions cut 5 bases from V and 1 base from J, with 17 bases between. CDR3 sequence (DNA): TGTGCCAGCAGTCCGGTAATCGGGGGCCGCCAAGAGACCCAGTACTTC. Its translation is CASSPVIGGRQETQYF.

J is TRBJ2-5 and V is TRBV27; a possible D gene is TRBD2 (6 bases). Germline values: CDR1 MNHEY, CDR2 SMNVEV (reference sequence). The CDR3 is 15 amino acids. V was clipped by 5 bases and J by 3 bases, with 16 bases between them. The CDR3: CASSPIQLAKETQYF. In nucleotides, the CDR3 is TGTGCCAGCAGTCCTATCCAACTAGCAAAAGAGACCCAGTACTTC.

This CDR3 reads CASSQDKVAYEQYF. In DNA, the CDR3 is TGCGCCAGCAGCCAAGATAAGGTGGCCTACGAGCAGTACTTC. The rearrangement links TRBV4-1 to TRBJ2-7; D gene ambiguous. V shed 0 bases and J shed 2 bases, with 8 bases lying between them. Germline CDR1 MGHRA, CDR2 YSYEKL. CDR3 length equals 14 residues.

The chain combines TRBV2 with TRBJ2-1, with no clear D. Germline V gene data show CDR1 as SNHLY and CDR2 as FYNNEI. This CDR3 is built from 17 residues. V dropped 1 base and J dropped 2 bases, with 15 bases sitting between them. The CDR3 DNA follows: TGTGCCAGCAGTGAAGGGGCCCCTTGGTCGGCCTACAATGAGCAGTTCTTC. Protein product: CASSEGAPWSAYNEQFF.

This chain joins TRBV27 and TRBJ2-2; tentatively, D is TRBD1 (5 bases). The CDR3 extends over 14 amino acids. Between the trimmed V and J ends, which lost 2 bases and 1 base, there was a span of 5 bases. From germline, CDR1 is MNHEY and CDR2 SMNVEV (reference sequence). CDR3 sequence (DNA): TGTGCCAGCAGTTTAGACAGGAACACCGGGGAGCTGTTTTTT. Encoded protein: CASSLDRNTGELFF.

This chain uses TRBV7-2 with TRBJ2-7, with D unclear. CDR3 length equals 14 residues. From germline, CDR1 is SGHTA and CDR2 FQGNSA. V was clipped by 3 bases and J by 6 bases, with 15 bases between them. The CDR3 region is CASSFTAPASEQYF. The DNA for the CDR3 is TGTGCCAGCAGCTTCACAGCTCCTGCATCCGAGCAGTACTTC.

The gene calls are TRBV13 and TRBJ1-2, with D unresolved. Germline V gene lookup returns CDR1 PRHDT and CDR2 FYEKMQ (reference sequence). V was cut by 2 bases and J by 0 bases, with 13 bases left in between. This CDR3 contains 16 residues. CDR3 loop: CASSLSSRVANYGYTF. The DNA of the CDR3 is TGTGCCAGCAGCTTATCCTCTAGGGTAGCTAACTATGGCTACACCTTC.

On this clone itself: Distinct nucleotide sequences in the sample also encode this CDR3. The chain links TRBV9 to TRBJ2-7; tentative D call: TRBD1 (5 bases). The CDR3 extends over 12 amino acids. V gave up 3 bases and J gave up 3 bases, with 7 bases separating them. The germline CDR1 and CDR2 sequences are SGDLS and YYNGEE. The CDR3 is CASSGDSYEQYF. Here the CDR3 DNA reads TGTGCCAGCAGCGGCGACAGCTACGAGCAGTACTTC.

The CDR3 DNA reads TGCGCCAGCGCACAGGGGATCTCCTACGAGCAGTACTTC. Translation gives CASAQGISYEQYF. This chain joins TRBV5-1 and TRBJ2-7; TRBD1 matches 7 bases. V trimming: 7 bases; J trimming: 0 bases; junction bases outside the gene matches: 4. CDR1 is SGHRS, CDR2 YFSETQ, per germline. The CDR3 has 13 amino acids. The whole variable domain, filled in from reference TRBV5-1 and TRBJ2-7, reads KAGVTQTPRYLIKTRGQQVTLSCSPISGHRSVSWYQQTPGQGLQFLFEYFSETQRNKGNFPGRFSGRQFSNSRSEMNVSTLELGDSALYLCASAQGISYEQYFGPGTRLTVT.

The chain employs TRBV6-5 and TRBJ2-5; D may be TRBD2 (5 bases). The CDR3 runs to 15 residues. V was shortened by 4 bases and J by 4 bases, with 16 bases between the two germline ends. Germline V gene lookup returns CDR1 MNHEY and CDR2 SVGAGI. CDR3 DNA sequence: TGTGCCAGCAGTTTGGTAGCGTTATCCCGAGAGACCCAGTACTTC. Encoded protein: CASSLVALSRETQYF.

This chain links TRBV15 with TRBJ2-6, with 7 bases aligning to TRBD1. The CDR3 loop spans 17 amino acids. V was clipped by 1 base and J by 0 bases; unmatched bases: 3. Germline V gives CDR1 LNHNV, CDR2 YYDKDF (reference sequence). The DNA for the CDR3 is TGTGCCACCAGCAGAGGGGACAGCCTCTCTGGGGCCAACGTCCTGACTTTC. This encodes CATSRGDSLSGANVLTF.

V is TRBV28 and J is TRBJ2-3; a weak D match, TRBD2 (5 bases). Germline-derived CDR1 and CDR2 are MDHEN and SYDVKM. The CDR3 sequence is 13 residues long. Trimming left V 4 bases short and J 5 bases short, with 10 bases between. The CDR3 loop reads CASSSLRGDTQYF. The CDR3 region has the DNA TGTGCCAGCAGTTCCCTTCGGGGAGATACGCAGTATTTT.

The CDR3 DNA is TGCGCCAGCAGTGAGTCAGAGTTACCCGGATACGAGCAGTACTTC. It specifies CASSESELPGYEQYF. V gene TRBV10-2 combines with J gene TRBJ2-7; D call uncertain. In germline, CDR1 is WSHSY, CDR2 SAAADI. The V end lost 0 bases, the J end lost 4 bases, and 13 bases lay between the germline ends. There are 15 residues in the CDR3.

The chain combines TRBV6-5 with TRBJ1-5; the D gene is possibly TRBD1 (6 bases). V shed 6 bases and J shed 0 bases, with 12 bases lying between them. From germline, CDR1 is MNHEY and CDR2 SVGAGI. CDR3 length equals 15 residues. CDR3 sequence reads: CASSHTGISNQPQHF. The CDR3 bases are TGTGCCAGCAGCCACACAGGGATTAGCAATCAGCCCCAGCATTTT.

This clone has a handful of counts. The J gene is TRBJ1-2, the V gene TRBV6-5, with TRBD1 matching over 8 bases. Germline V gene lookup returns CDR1 MNHEY and CDR2 SVGAGI. Losses at the gene ends were 2 bases for V and 8 bases for J; bases not matched to a gene: 4. This CDR3 is 13 amino acids long. As DNA, the CDR3 is TGTGCCAGCAGTTACACAGGGGGTGTGGGCTACACCTTC. Translating gives CASSYTGGVGYTF.

A remark on this clone: Its ends do not fully match the called genes, so a read error is possible. This same CDR3 is encoded by further DNA sequences in the sample. J is TRBJ2-3 and V is TRBV5-6, with D unclear. Per germline, CDR1 SGHDT and CDR2 YYEEEE. This CDR3 has 11 amino acids. This CDR3 reads CASSLADTQYF. The CDR3 DNA sequence: TGTGCCAGCAGTTTGGCCGATACGCAGTATTTT. The full variable domain, in which reference TRBV5-6 and TRBJ2-3 provide the parts outside the CDR3, is DAGVTQSPTHLIKTRGQQVTLRCSPKSGHDTVSWYQQALGQGPQFIFQYYEEEERQRGNFPDRFSGHQFPNYSSELNVNALLLGDSALYLCASSLADTQYFGPGTRLTVL.

In the case of this clone: This specimen includes other DNA sequences encoding the same CDR3. The chain joins TRBV27 to TRBJ1-4, with D possibly matching TRBD1 (6 bases). The CDR3 has 14 amino acids. Germline V lookup: CDR1 MNHEY, CDR2 SMNVEV (reference sequence). V was shortened by 3 bases and J by 3 bases, with 8 bases between the two germline ends. CDR3 sequence reads: CASSFQGPNEKLFF. The CDR3 nucleotides are TGTGCCAGCAGTTTCCAGGGGCCTAATGAAAAACTGTTTTTT.